These 11 T cell receptor beta chains share one sample of origin, sequenced in a study of molecular identifiers for immune sequencing clone quantification. In TCRdb, the PCR reads were re-called with MiXCR into one record per CDR3 protein. This table holds approximately 550,000 distinct CDR3 sequences, roughly 23% found once. Specimen: naive CD8+ T cells from blood, with Jurkat cell RNA spiked in. Described subset: FACS-sorted CD8+CD4-CCR7+CD45RA+ naive T cells. The receptors derive from a human donor in good health. Some libraries in this study had Jurkat cell RNA spiked in.

Many counts were recorded for this clonotype. This chain uses TRBV7-8 with TRBJ2-5; possibly TRBD2 for D (6 bases). The CDR3 loop spans 15 amino acids. The germline CDR1 and CDR2 sequences are SGHVS and FQNEAQ. Trimming took off 4 bases at V and 3 bases at J, with 15 bases between the two ends. The CDR3 sequence is CASSSVAVVKETQYF. CDR3 bases: TGTGCCAGCAGCTCAGTAGCGGTTGTGAAAGAGACCCAGTACTTC.

Comments on this clonotype: This could be a read error, since a much larger clone is one nucleotide away. This sequence joins TRBV7-9 and TRBJ1-3, with D unclear. This CDR3 has 16 residues. Per the germline V gene, CDR1 is SEHNR and CDR2 is FQNEAQ (reference sequence). The CDR3 spells CASTPGPTNSGNTMYF. CDR3 DNA sequence: TGTGCCAGCACCCCCGGTCCGACCAACTCTGGAAACACCATGTATTTT.

This clonotype was found a few times. The chain joins TRBV4-1 to TRBJ1-5; 9 nucleotides match TRBD1. The length of the CDR3 is 17 residues. After removal of 5 bases from V and 2 bases from J, the junction contained 10 bases not matched to a gene. Germline-derived CDR1 and CDR2 are MGHRA and YSYEKL. DNA of the CDR3: TGCGCCAGCAGCGAAACAGGGGGCGGCGGGGGCAATCAGCCCCAGCATTTT. As protein: CASSETGGGGGNQPQHF.

This clonotype was found a few times. The J gene is TRBJ1-5, the V gene TRBV19, with no clear D. The V and J ends lost 7 bases and 2 bases respectively, with 12 bases between them. The CDR3 is 14 amino acids. The germline gives CDR1 LNHDA, CDR2 SQIVND (reference sequence). The CDR3 nucleotides read TGTGCCAGTATCCCACCCTACGGCAATCAGCCCCAGCATTTT. Translated, it gives CASIPPYGNQPQHF.

This clonotype was picked up a small number of times. V is TRBV30 and J is TRBJ2-2, with 11 nucleotides matching TRBD2. The CDR3 length is 17 residues. From germline, CDR1 is GTSNPN and CDR2 SVGIG (reference sequence). Trimming at V came to 2 bases and at J to 3 bases, leaving 8 bases not matched to a gene. The CDR3 DNA sequence: TGTGCCTGGAGTATCCCCGGACTAGCGGGTTACACCGGGGAGCTGTTTTTT. Amino acid sequence: CAWSIPGLAGYTGELFF.

This clonotype was seen a few times. The rearrangement joins TRBV7-2 to TRBJ2-3; 12 bases align to TRBD2. Germline V gene data show CDR1 as SGHTA and CDR2 as FQGNSA. The ends lost 4 bases at V and 11 bases at J; junction bases unmatched: 13. This CDR3 contains 16 residues. CDR3 amino acids: CASSSLLAGGPEGQYF. CDR3 bases: TGTGCCAGCAGCTCCTTACTAGCGGGGGGCCCGGAGGGGCAGTATTTT.

This clonotype showed up just once. Possible read error: a much larger clone is one base away. Since the CDR3 does not end with the conserved phenylalanine or tryptophan, this likely comes from a read error. The genes are TRBV20-1 and TRBJ2-7; TRBD2 agrees at 7 bases. The CDR3 runs 14 residues. Trimming removed 2 bases from V and 3 bases from J; junction bases left unmatched: 7. The germline CDR1 and CDR2 sequences are DFQATT and SNEGSKA (reference sequence). The CDR3 protein is CSARMAAGHYEQYS. As DNA, the CDR3 is TGCAGTGCTAGAATGGCAGCGGGGCACTACGAGCAGTACTCC.

As to this clonotype: One end of the junction is discordant with germline, which a read error may explain. The J gene is TRBJ2-7, the V gene TRBV7-9; 9 bases fit TRBD2. The CDR3 loop spans 14 amino acids. Looked up from germline, CDR1 is SEHNR and CDR2 is FQNEAQ (reference sequence). CDR3 bases: TGTGCCGGCAGCTTTAGCGGGAGAACCTACGAGCAGTACTTC. Encoded protein: CAGSFSGRTYEQYF.

This clonotype has at least ten counts. The chain combines TRBV12-3 or TRBV12-4 with TRBJ2-5; 8 bases line up with TRBD2. The CDR3 is made up of 16 amino acids. V gave up 6 bases and J gave up 2 bases; unmatched junction bases: 11. The CDR3 bases are TGTGCCAGCAGCCGAACCCCGGGACTAGTGCAAGAGACCCAGTACTTC. Translating gives CASSRTPGLVQETQYF.

This clonotype was found many times. The chain joins TRBV5-1 to TRBJ1-1; maybe TRBD1 (6 bases). The CDR3 has 14 residues. V lost 0 bases to trimming and J lost 4 bases, with 10 bases between them. From germline, CDR1 is SGHRS and CDR2 YFSETQ. CDR3 protein: CASSLVQGFTEAFF. The CDR3, as DNA: TGCGCCAGCAGCTTGGTACAGGGATTCACTGAAGCTTTCTTT.

The chain employs TRBV20-1 and TRBJ1-3; weak D call: TRBD1 (6 bases). Trimming stripped 6 bases from V and 2 bases from J, with 32 bases between. The CDR3 is made up of 20 amino acids. CDR1 is DFQATT, CDR2 SNEGSKA, per germline (reference sequence). The CDR3 DNA reads TGCAGTGCGACCGAAATGGGGGCAGGCGCCTCACCTGACGCTGGAAACACCATATATTTT. Translating gives CSATEMGAGASPDAGNTIYF.